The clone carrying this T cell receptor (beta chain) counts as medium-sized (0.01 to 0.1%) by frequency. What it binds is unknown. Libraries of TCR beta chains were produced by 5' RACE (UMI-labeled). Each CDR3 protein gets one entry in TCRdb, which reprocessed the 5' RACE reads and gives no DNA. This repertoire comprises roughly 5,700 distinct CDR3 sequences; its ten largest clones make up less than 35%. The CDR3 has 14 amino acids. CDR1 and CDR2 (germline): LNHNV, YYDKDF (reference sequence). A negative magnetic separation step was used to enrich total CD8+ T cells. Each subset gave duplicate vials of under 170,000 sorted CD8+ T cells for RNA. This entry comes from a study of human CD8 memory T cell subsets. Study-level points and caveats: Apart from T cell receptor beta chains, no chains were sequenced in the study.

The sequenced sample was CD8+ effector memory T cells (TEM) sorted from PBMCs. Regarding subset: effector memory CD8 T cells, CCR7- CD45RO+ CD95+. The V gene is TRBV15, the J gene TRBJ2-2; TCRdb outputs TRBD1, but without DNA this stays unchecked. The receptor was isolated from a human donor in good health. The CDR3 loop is CATSRDRETGELFF.